This T cell receptor beta chain emerged from a study of T cell repertoires in cytomegalovirus infection. Turning to the study itself: Matching HLA type and CMV infection were both indicated by public TCR beta signatures.

Points from the study as a whole: There were HLA-C-restricted CMV-specific TCR beta clonotypes dominating the ex vivo response. Cumulative public TCR beta family frequency identified CMV carriers with the relevant HLA.

Via MiXCR, TCRdb re-called the reads, giving one row per CDR3 protein. The sample comprises around 450,000 distinct CDR3 sequences, 11% of which are singletons, and 9.5% to 13% rests with the top ten. This clonotype occurred many times. Its specificity is unknown. This receptor was obtained from a human donor in good health (CMV status not recorded). Some clones in this sample may be carry-over from other donors' samples. The sample consisted of PBMCs.

This chain's CDR3 is CASSTPWTTNEKLFF. The CDR3 DNA is TGTGCCAGCAGTACCCCTTGGACAACTAATGAAAAACTGTTTTTT. V gene TRBV28 combines with J gene TRBJ1-4; D call uncertain. Germline CDR1 MDHEN, CDR2 SYDVKM. Trimming stripped 5 bases from V and 0 bases from J, with 10 bases between. The CDR3 contains 15 residues.